A single sample gave rise to the 21 T cell receptor beta chains below, sequenced in a study of T cell responses to AZD1222 COVID-19 vaccine. Using immunoSEQ multiplex PCR, the repertoire was profiled, and TCRdb retains in-frame clones only, with some absent. Altogether 120,000 or so clones are present, roughly 88% being singletons, with the ten largest covering approximately 8%. Sequences were derived from peripheral blood, sampled on day 0 of AZD1222 vaccination. These receptor sequences come from an adult in good health.

This chain uses TRBV19 with TRBJ2-1; D remains unclear. The germline V gene has CDR1 LNHDA and CDR2 SQIVND (reference sequence). The CDR3 is 13 amino acids. V was cut by 6 bases and J by 2 bases, with 8 bases left in between. The CDR3 DNA reads TGTGCCAGTAGCGGCCAGGCCTACAATGAGCAGTTCTTC. Protein product: CASSGQAYNEQFF.

V is TRBV4-1 and J is TRBJ2-2, with D hard to call. V lost 0 bases to trimming and J lost 3 bases, with 11 bases between them. The CDR3 consists of 16 residues. Germline V gene sequence: CDR1 MGHRA, CDR2 YSYEKL. CDR3 sequence reads: CASSQDPTTYTGELFF. The DNA of the CDR3 is TGCGCCAGCAGCCAAGATCCCACTACCTACACCGGGGAGCTGTTTTTT.

This rearrangement joins TRBV19 to TRBJ1-3; 7 nucleotides align to TRBD1. Germline V gene data show CDR1 as LNHDA and CDR2 as SQIVND (reference sequence). This CDR3 has 14 residues. Trimming removed 5 bases from V and 7 bases from J; junction bases left unmatched: 8. CDR3 coding DNA: TGTGCCAGTAGTGCACCGGGACAGCGGAACACCATATATTTT. Translating gives CASSAPGQRNTIYF.

The rearrangement uses TRBV5-4 and TRBJ2-7; no definite D call. The germline gives CDR1 SGHNT, CDR2 YYREEE (reference sequence). The length of the CDR3 is 12 residues. Trimming stripped 0 bases from V and 3 bases from J, with 4 bases between. CDR3 bases: TGTGCCAGCAGCTTGGTCGGCTACGAGCAGTACTTC. It codes for CASSLVGYEQYF. Drawing the rest from reference TRBV5-4 and TRBJ2-7, the complete variable domain is ETGVTQSPTHLIKTRGQQVTLRCSSQSGHNTVSWYQQALGQGPQFIFQYYREEENGRGNFPPRFSGLQFPNYSSELNVNALELDDSALYLCASSLVGYEQYFGPGTRLTVT.

V gene TRBV6-5 combines with J gene TRBJ1-4; D unresolved. CDR1 is MNHEY, CDR2 SVGAGI, per germline. The CDR3 extends over 15 amino acids. V dropped 7 bases and J dropped 0 bases, with 12 bases sitting between them. The CDR3 here is CASKDYRATNEKLFF. CDR3 in DNA: TGTGCCAGCAAGGACTATCGGGCAACTAATGAAAAACTGTTTTTT.

The chain combines TRBV10-1 with TRBJ1-1, with 7 positions matching TRBD1. Germline V gene sequence: CDR1 WNHNN, CDR2 SYGVQD (reference sequence). The CDR3 has 14 amino acids. V lost 6 bases and J lost 3; bases outside the gene matches: 7. CDR3: CASSNEGAHTEAFF. The CDR3 bases are TGCGCCAGCAGCAATGAGGGGGCCCACACTGAAGCTTTCTTT.

This clone was recorded a few times. V gene TRBV7-9 combines with J gene TRBJ1-2; 7 positions match TRBD1. CDR3 length: 13 amino acids. With V trimmed by 7 bases and J by 3 bases, 5 bases remained unmatched. The germline V gene encodes CDR1 SEHNR and CDR2 FQNEAQ (reference sequence). The CDR3 DNA is TGTGCCAGCACCACCGACAGGGACTATGGCTACACCTTC. Amino acid sequence: CASTTDRDYGYTF.

This chain uses TRBV10-3 with TRBJ2-7; TRBD1 agrees at 8 bases. V lost 10 bases, J lost 3 bases, and 8 bases stayed unmatched. This CDR3 region has 13 residues. Per germline, CDR1 ENHRY and CDR2 SYGVKD. In DNA form, the CDR3 reads TGTGCCACGAGAACAGGGGGGATCTACGAGCAGTACTTC. Amino acid sequence: CATRTGGIYEQYF.

This chain connects TRBV19 to TRBJ2-1; a possible D gene is TRBD2 (5 bases). CDR3 length: 15 amino acids. Germline V lookup: CDR1 LNHDA, CDR2 SQIVND (reference sequence). Trimming shortened V by 5 bases and J by 0 bases, and 11 bases separated the two germline ends. Here the CDR3 reads CASSEGLLSYNEQFF. The CDR3 bases are TGTGCCAGTAGTGAGGGTCTCCTCTCCTACAATGAGCAGTTCTTC. The full variable domain, in which reference TRBV19 and TRBJ2-1 provide the parts outside the CDR3, is DGGITQSPKYLFRKEGQNVTLSCEQNLNHDAMYWYRQDPGQGLRLIYYSQIVNDFQKGDIAEGYSVSREKKESFPLTVTSAQKNPTAFYLCASSEGLLSYNEQFFGPGTRLTVL.

The chain is built from TRBV6-1 and TRBJ1-3; D remains ambiguous. This CDR3 spans 14 amino acids. Trimming stripped 3 bases from V and 2 bases from J, with 8 bases between. From germline, CDR1 is MNHNS and CDR2 SASEGT. The CDR3: CASSDPDTGNTIYF. The CDR3 DNA reads TGTGCCAGCAGTGATCCGGATACTGGAAACACCATATATTTT.

This chain links TRBV27 with TRBJ2-1, with TRBD2 matching 8 bases. The CDR3 is made up of 17 amino acids. V lost 3 bases to trimming and J lost 7 bases; unmatched junction nucleotides: 14. From germline, CDR1 is MNHEY and CDR2 SMNVEV (reference sequence). The CDR3 nucleotides are TGTGCCAGCAGTTTTTTAGGTACCGGGACTAGGAGAAATGAGCAGTTCTTC. It translates to CASSFLGTGTRRNEQFF.

The chain uses TRBV11-2 and TRBJ2-7; 8 positions match TRBD2. The V gene's germline CDR1 is SGHAT and CDR2 FQNNGV. Trimming at V came to 5 bases and at J to 0 bases, leaving 15 bases not matched to a gene. This CDR3 is built from 18 residues. CDR3 region: CASSRGRLLAGPSYEQYF. The CDR3 nucleotides read TGTGCCAGCAGCCGAGGCAGGCTCCTAGCGGGCCCCTCCTACGAGCAGTACTTC.

V is TRBV9 and J is TRBJ2-3; a weak D match, TRBD2 (6 bases). Between the trimmed V and J ends, which lost 3 bases and 3 bases, there was a span of 11 bases. The germline V gene encodes CDR1 SGDLS and CDR2 YYNGEE. CDR3 length: 14 residues. The CDR3 nucleotides are TGTGCCAGCAGCGCCGGGACTCCAACAGATACGCAGTATTTT. Amino acids: CASSAGTPTDTQYF. Drawing the rest from reference TRBV9 and TRBJ2-3, the complete variable domain is DSGVTQTPKHLITATGQRVTLRCSPRSGDLSVYWYQQSLDQGLQFLIQYYNGEERAKGNILERFSAQQFPDLHSELNLSSLELGDSALYFCASSAGTPTDTQYFGPGTRLTVL.

The rearrangement joins TRBV6-5 to TRBJ2-7, with 11 bases lining up with TRBD1. V lost 8 bases, J lost 3 bases, and 3 bases stayed unmatched. The CDR3 is 13 amino acids. Germline V gene sequence: CDR1 MNHEY, CDR2 SVGAGI. The DNA for the CDR3 is TGTGCCAGCGTCGGGACAGGGGGCTACGAGCAGTACTTC. It is translated as CASVGTGGYEQYF.

This chain uses TRBV6-5 with TRBJ1-5; no reliable D call. CDR3 length: 13 residues. V was clipped by 4 bases and J by 11 bases, with 15 bases between them. Germline-derived CDR1 and CDR2 are MNHEY and SVGAGI. Here the CDR3 DNA reads TGTGCCAGCAGTTCCAGAGGAGCTCAAACCCAGCATTTT. Its translation is CASSSRGAQTQHF.

The rearrangement uses TRBV5-5 and TRBJ1-4, with 7 bases matching TRBD1. The J segment lost 7 bases and the V segment lost 1 base, leaving 13 bases of the junction unmatched. This CDR3 has 17 residues. Germline loops: CDR1 SGHKS, CDR2 YYEKEE (reference sequence). CDR3 in DNA: TGTGCCAGCAGCTTGAACCCGACAGGGTATGATAGTGAAAAACTGTTTTTT. This sequence encodes CASSLNPTGYDSEKLFF.

V and J are TRBV6-2 or TRBV6-3 and TRBJ2-7; 7 bases match TRBD1. The J segment lost 2 bases and the V segment lost 0 bases, leaving 7 bases of the junction unmatched. The germline gives CDR1 MNHEY, CDR2 SVGEGT. The CDR3 sequence is 16 residues long. DNA for the CDR3: TGTGCCAGCAGTTACTCGCAAGGGGGCGCAGCCTACGAGCAGTACTTC. It translates to CASSYSQGGAAYEQYF.

CDR3 bases: TGTGCCAGCAGCTTGGGACAGGGGGTTTACAATGAGCAGTTCTTC. It translates to CASSLGQGVYNEQFF. The gene calls are TRBV11-1 and TRBJ2-1, with 11 bases lining up with TRBD1. CDR1 is SGHAT and CDR2 is FQDESV in the germline V gene (reference sequence). V was clipped by 3 bases and J by 4 bases; unmatched bases: 2. CDR3 size: 15 residues. Using reference TRBV11-1 and TRBJ2-1 for the parts outside the CDR3, the full variable domain is EAEVAQSPRYKITEKSQAVAFWCDPISGHATLYWYRQILGQGPELLVQFQDESVVDDSQLPKDRFSAERLKGVDSTLKIQPAELGDSAMYLCASSLGQGVYNEQFFGPGTRLTVL.

A few counts support this clone. As DNA, the CDR3 is TGTGCCTCCCAGGGTGCGGGATTCTACGAGCAGTACTTC. It is translated as CASQGAGFYEQYF. The chain has TRBV19 and TRBJ2-7; tentatively, D is TRBD2 (6 bases). The CDR3 extends over 13 amino acids. Trimming pared 11 bases from V and 3 bases from J, leaving 17 bases between. In germline, CDR1 is LNHDA, CDR2 SQIVND (reference sequence).

The V call is TRBV2, the J call TRBJ2-7; D unclear. Trimming took 3 bases from V and 2 from J, leaving 8 bases between them. Germline V CDR1 and CDR2: SNHLY, FYNNEI. The CDR3 contains 13 residues. CDR3 in DNA: TGTGCCAGCAGTGACGACTTCGCCTACGAGCAGTACTTC. It specifies CASSDDFAYEQYF.

The rearrangement joins TRBV19 to TRBJ2-6; 8 bases map to TRBD1. The CDR3 totals 17 residues. CDR1 LNHDA and CDR2 SQIVND come from the germline V gene (reference sequence). V trimming: 5 bases; J trimming: 1 base; junction bases outside the gene matches: 7. As DNA, the CDR3 is TGTGCCAGTAGTCTCCAGGGGGCGAGGTCTGGGGCCAACGTCCTGACTTTC. Amino acid sequence: CASSLQGARSGANVLTF.